One and the same sample provided the 7 T cell receptor beta chains below, sequenced in a study of T cell responses to AZD1222 COVID-19 vaccine. The data were produced by immunoSEQ multiplex PCR, yet TCRdb's version contains in-frame clones alone and is incomplete. The sample includes under 200,000 clones, almost 95% of them seen just once. Source: peripheral blood, taken on day 0 of AZD1222 vaccination. These receptors all stem from an adult in good health.

The chain employs TRBV28 and TRBJ2-7; D gene ambiguous. Per germline, CDR1 MDHEN and CDR2 SYDVKM. The CDR3 has 13 residues. The V gene lost 4 bases and the J gene lost 2 bases, with 9 bases spanning the gap. The CDR3 loop is CASSSRLPYEQYF. Written as DNA, the CDR3 is TGTGCCAGCAGTTCTCGATTACCCTACGAGCAGTACTTC.

This clone has just one count. The chain has TRBV5-8 and TRBJ2-2; tentatively, D is TRBD2 (6 bases). Germline CDR1 SGHTS, CDR2 YDEGEE. This CDR3 comprises 17 residues. The ends were cut back, 5 bases at V and 6 bases at J, with 23 bases in the middle. The CDR3 spells CASRIRRGRSSSGELFF. CDR3 DNA: TGTGCCAGCAGGATCCGGAGGGGTAGATCGTCGTCCGGGGAGCTGTTTTTT.

The chain links TRBV20-1 to TRBJ2-3; TRBD2 is a possible D gene (6 bases). This CDR3 comprises 12 residues. Germline assignment: CDR1 DFQATT and CDR2 SNEGSKA (reference sequence). The germline V and J ends were trimmed by 3 bases and 4 bases, with 8 bases remaining between them. CDR3 residues: CSASWGADTQYF. The DNA for the CDR3 is TGCAGTGCTAGTTGGGGGGCAGATACGCAGTATTTT.

The chain uses TRBV6-5 and TRBJ1-6, with D possibly TRBD1 on 6 matching bases. CDR1 is MNHEY, CDR2 SVGAGI, per germline. The V end was cut by 8 bases, the J end by 9 bases, with 14 bases between. CDR3 length: 13 amino acids. For the CDR3, the DNA is TGTGCCAGCGGTACAGGGTACGGTTCACCCCTCCACTTT. Its translation: CASGTGYGSPLHF.

The J gene is TRBJ2-2, the V gene TRBV24-1; 11 nucleotides align to TRBD2. J gave up 4 bases and V 0 bases, and 0 bases lay outside the gene matches. CDR1 KGHDR and CDR2 SFDVKD come from the germline V gene. The CDR3 has 16 residues. The CDR3 loop reads CATSDLGTSGTGELFF. CDR3 nucleotide sequence: TGTGCCACCAGTGATTTGGGGACTAGCGGCACCGGGGAGCTGTTTTTT.

V is TRBV28 and J is TRBJ1-2, with D uncertain. The germline CDR1 and CDR2 sequences are MDHEN and SYDVKM. V was shortened by 5 bases and J by 4 bases, with 20 bases between the two germline ends. The CDR3 is 16 residues long. The CDR3 here is CASSPQLGRGIYGYTF. CDR3 nucleotides: TGTGCCAGCAGTCCCCAGTTAGGGCGGGGAATCTATGGCTACACCTTC.

This clone appeared once. The V gene is TRBV3-1 (or the pseudogene TRBV3-2), the J gene TRBJ1-6, with 7 bases identical to TRBD1. CDR1 and CDR2 (germline): LGHDT, YNNKEL (reference sequence). V dropped 6 bases and J dropped 7; count of bases not matched to a gene: 6. The CDR3 covers 14 residues. The CDR3 sequence: CASSVTGSNSPLHF. The CDR3 DNA reads TGTGCCAGCAGTGTGACAGGGTCGAATTCACCCCTCCACTTT.